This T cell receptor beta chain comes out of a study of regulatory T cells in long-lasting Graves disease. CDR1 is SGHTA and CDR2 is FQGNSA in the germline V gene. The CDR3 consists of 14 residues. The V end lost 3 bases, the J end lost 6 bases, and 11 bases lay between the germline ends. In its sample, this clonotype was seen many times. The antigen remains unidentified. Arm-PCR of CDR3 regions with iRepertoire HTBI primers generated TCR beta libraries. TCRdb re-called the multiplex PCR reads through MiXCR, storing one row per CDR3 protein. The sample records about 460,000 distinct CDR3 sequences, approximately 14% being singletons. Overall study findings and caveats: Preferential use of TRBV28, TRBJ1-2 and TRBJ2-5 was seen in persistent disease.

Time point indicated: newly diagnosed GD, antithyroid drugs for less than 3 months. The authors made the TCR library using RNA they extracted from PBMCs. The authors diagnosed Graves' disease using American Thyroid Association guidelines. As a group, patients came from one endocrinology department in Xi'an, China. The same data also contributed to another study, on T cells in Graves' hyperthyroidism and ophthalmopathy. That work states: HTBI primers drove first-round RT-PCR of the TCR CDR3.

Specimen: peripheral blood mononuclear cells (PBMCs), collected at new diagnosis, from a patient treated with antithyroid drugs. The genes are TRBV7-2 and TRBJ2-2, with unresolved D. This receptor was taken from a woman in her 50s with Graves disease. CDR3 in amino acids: CASSFGVGSGELFF. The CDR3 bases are TGTGCCAGCAGCTTTGGCGTTGGGTCCGGGGAGCTGTTTTTT.